The sequence of this T cell receptor (beta chain) was determined in a study of blood T cell repertoires in COVID-19. Followed longitudinally, the Seattle patients had been enrolled during active infection. In germline, CDR1 is LGHDT, CDR2 YNNKEL (reference sequence). The length of the CDR3 is 15 residues. Trimming took off 1 base at V and 3 bases at J, with 13 bases between the two ends. As handled by the study authors: By means of reference gene primer amplification, nucleated cell counts were estimated. Repertoires were generated with immunoSEQ multiplex PCR, while TCRdb's copy carries only in-frame clones and drops some. Clone size and the V and J calls come from that table; the DNA yielded D and trimming. The sample holds a few hundred thousand clones, roughly 90% seen once.

Sequencing was carried out using peripheral blood. V usage is TRBV3-1 (or the pseudogene TRBV3-2) and J usage is TRBJ2-7; D is undetermined. The sequence was obtained from a woman aged 30 to 39 with COVID-19, enrolled during active disease. Written as DNA, the CDR3 is TGTGCCAGCAGCCAAGTTAACCAGATAATCTACGAGCAGTACTTC. Encoded protein: CASSQVNQIIYEQYF.